The clone carrying this TCR beta chain was observed a single time. There are 16 residues in the CDR3. Germline V gene lookup returns CDR1 KGHSH and CDR2 LQKENI. Trimming took 1 base from V and 4 from J; bases not matched to a gene: 8. Per the original data handling: Estimation of nucleated cell counts relied on the amplification of reference gene primers. Profiling relied on immunoSEQ multiplex PCR, and the TCRdb table lists in-frame clones only, not all of them. Clone size and the V and J calls come from that table; the DNA yielded D and trimming. The sample lists some 130,000 clones; roughly 86% were seen once. The data stem from a study of blood T cell repertoires in COVID-19. In the study overall: Spain, Italy and the United States supplied samples that represented acute and convalescent COVID-19. T cells, B-cell-depleted T cells, or PBMCs supplied cDNA or gDNA.

The V gene is TRBV18, the J gene TRBJ2-3, with 7 bases fitting TRBD2. The origin of this receptor is a woman in her forties or fifties who had recovered from COVID-19. Specimen: peripheral blood. The CDR3: CASSPLQQRDADTQYF. The CDR3, as DNA: TGTGCCAGCTCACCACTGCAGCAGCGGGATGCAGATACGCAGTATTTT.